These 26 T cell receptor beta chains originate from one sample sequenced in a study of OX40 agonist ivuxolimab in advanced cancers. Data came from immunoSEQ multiplex PCR; TCRdb stores just in-frame clones and leaves some out. The sample carries fewer than 90,000 clones, roughly 87% recorded once. This specimen was CD4+ or CD8+ T cells sorted from blood, taken in a trial of the OX40 agonist ivuxolimab. The origin of the receptors is an adult with an advanced solid tumor such as melanoma, head and neck, liver or kidney cancer.

The chain joins TRBV19 to TRBJ1-6; D possibly corresponds to TRBD1 (5 bases). The CDR3 runs to 14 residues. Between the trimmed V and J ends, which lost 4 bases and 5 bases, there was a span of 9 bases. CDR1 is LNHDA, CDR2 SQIVND, per germline (reference sequence). This chain's CDR3 is CASSTGTDNSPLHF. The CDR3 DNA sequence: TGTGCCAGTAGTACCGGGACTGATAATTCACCCCTCCACTTT.

J is TRBJ2-7 and V is TRBV10-3, with D possibly matching TRBD2 (6 bases). Trimming removed 6 bases at V and 4 bases at J, with 10 bases between. This CDR3 is built from 12 residues. Germline lookup yields CDR1 ENHRY and CDR2 SYGVKD. CDR3 sequence: CAIRTAGYEQYF. CDR3 DNA: TGTGCCATCAGGACGGCGGGGTACGAGCAGTACTTC.

This rearrangement joins TRBV29-1 to TRBJ2-3; D is uncertain. Germline CDR1 and CDR2: SQVTM and ANQGSEA. CDR3 length equals 14 residues. Trimming shortened V by 0 bases and J by 2 bases, and 9 bases separated the two germline ends. DNA for the CDR3: TGCAGCGTTGAAGAGGGAACCCTCACAGATACGCAGTATTTT. It encodes CSVEEGTLTDTQYF.

J is TRBJ1-2 and V is TRBV29-1, with D hard to call. Germline assignment: CDR1 SQVTM and CDR2 ANQGSEA. Trimming stripped 0 bases from V and 8 bases from J, with 7 bases between. The length of the CDR3 is 11 residues. CDR3 nucleotide sequence: TGCAGCGTTGAAGACTACGACGGCTACACCTTC. The encoded protein is CSVEDYDGYTF.

The chain has TRBV14 and TRBJ1-1; 7 nucleotides line up with TRBD1. Trimming at V came to 4 bases and at J to 1 base, leaving 6 bases not matched to a gene. The CDR3 has 15 amino acids. Looked up from germline, CDR1 is SGHDN and CDR2 is FVKESK. The CDR3 DNA follows: TGTGCCAGCAGCCCACAGGGGACTAAGAACACTGAAGCTTTCTTT. As protein: CASSPQGTKNTEAFF.

The chain has TRBV19 and TRBJ1-1, with TRBD1 identical over 10 bases. J was trimmed by 1 base and V by 7 bases; bases with no gene match: 15. Germline V gene sequence: CDR1 LNHDA, CDR2 SQIVND (reference sequence). This CDR3 contains 18 residues. CDR3 in DNA: TGTGCCAGTAAGAGAGATGGGACAGGGGTAGGGGCGAACACTGAAGCTTTCTTT. Its translation: CASKRDGTGVGANTEAFF. Full variable domain (rest looked up from reference TRBV19 and TRBJ1-1): DGGITQSPKYLFRKEGQNVTLSCEQNLNHDAMYWYRQDPGQGLRLIYYSQIVNDFQKGDIAEGYSVSREKKESFPLTVTSAQKNPTAFYLCASKRDGTGVGANTEAFFGQGTRLTVV.

The genes are TRBV19 and TRBJ2-1; D ambiguous. V was trimmed by 8 bases and J by 1 base, leaving 3 bases between them. The CDR3 spans 11 residues. The germline V gene has CDR1 LNHDA and CDR2 SQIVND (reference sequence). The CDR3 nucleotides read TGTGCCAGTTCATCCTACAATGAGCAGTTCTTC. It translates to CASSSYNEQFF. The full variable domain, its missing parts supplied by reference TRBV19 and TRBJ2-1, is DGGITQSPKYLFRKEGQNVTLSCEQNLNHDAMYWYRQDPGQGLRLIYYSQIVNDFQKGDIAEGYSVSREKKESFPLTVTSAQKNPTAFYLCASSSYNEQFFGPGTRLTVL.

This chain uses TRBV19 with TRBJ1-5, with TRBD1 as a possible D gene (5 bases). CDR1 and CDR2 (germline): LNHDA, SQIVND (reference sequence). CDR3 size: 14 residues. V lost 7 bases to trimming and J lost 1 base, with 11 bases between them. The CDR3 DNA reads TGTGCCAGTAATGTAGGGGTAAGCAATCAGCCCCAGCATTTT. The encoded protein is CASNVGVSNQPQHF. The whole variable domain, remainder taken from reference TRBV19 and TRBJ1-5, is DGGITQSPKYLFRKEGQNVTLSCEQNLNHDAMYWYRQDPGQGLRLIYYSQIVNDFQKGDIAEGYSVSREKKESFPLTVTSAQKNPTAFYLCASNVGVSNQPQHFGDGTRLSIL.

This rearrangement joins TRBV4-1 to TRBJ1-4; 10 bases are shared with TRBD1. From germline, CDR1 is MGHRA and CDR2 YSYEKL. The CDR3 length is 16 residues. After removal of 2 bases from V and 8 bases from J, the junction contained 8 bases not matched to a gene. The DNA of the CDR3 is TGCGCCAGCAGCCAAAGCCGACAGGGGGCAGGGGAAAAACTGTTTTTT. Its protein product is CASSQSRQGAGEKLFF.

V gene TRBV29-1 combines with J gene TRBJ1-1; TRBD1 aligns across 7 bases. Per germline, CDR1 SQVTM and CDR2 ANQGSEA. The CDR3 runs to 13 residues. V dropped 4 bases and J dropped 0; count of bases not matched to a gene: 2. The CDR3 DNA reads TGCAGCGTTGGACAGGGATTGAACACTGAAGCTTTCTTT. This encodes CSVGQGLNTEAFF.

The genes are TRBV6-5 and TRBJ1-1; no firm D call. Trimming stripped 4 bases from V and 1 base from J, with 7 bases between. Germline CDR1 reads MNHEY; CDR2 reads SVGAGI. The CDR3 sequence is 13 residues long. The CDR3 DNA reads TGTGCCAGCAGTTTTTTACAGAACACTGAAGCTTTCTTT. Its translation is CASSFLQNTEAFF.

The rearrangement links TRBV7-8 to TRBJ2-7; D not certain. V lost 5 bases to trimming and J lost 7 bases, with 12 bases between them. The germline V gene encodes CDR1 SGHVS and CDR2 FQNEAQ. The length of the CDR3 is 12 residues. The CDR3 DNA reads TGTGCCAGCAGCCTGGATACGGAAGAGCAGTACTTC. This encodes CASSLDTEEQYF.

The V gene is TRBV19, the J gene TRBJ2-2; D is unclear. Germline V gene data show CDR1 as LNHDA and CDR2 as SQIVND (reference sequence). Trimming removed 8 bases at V and 1 base at J, with 8 bases between. The length of the CDR3 is 13 residues. CDR3 coding DNA: TGTGCCAGTTCAACGGGGAACACCGGGGAGCTGTTTTTT. It specifies CASSTGNTGELFF.

This clone was counted a single time. The chain uses TRBV9 and TRBJ2-7; the D gene could be TRBD1 or TRBD2 (5 bases each). V lost 4 bases to trimming and J lost 0 bases, with 14 bases between them. The CDR3 sequence is 15 residues long. Germline lookup yields CDR1 SGDLS and CDR2 YYNGEE. CDR3 sequence reads: CASSPRDVSSYEQYF. CDR3 sequence (DNA): TGTGCCAGCAGCCCAAGGGACGTCTCCTCCTACGAGCAGTACTTC.

The rearrangement links TRBV11-1 to TRBJ1-4; a possible D gene is TRBD1 (5 bases). V was pared by 5 bases and J by 0 bases, with 16 bases between. CDR3 length: 17 amino acids. The germline V gene encodes CDR1 SGHAT and CDR2 FQDESV (reference sequence). CDR3 protein: CASSKGLSAATNEKLFF. The CDR3 DNA reads as TGTGCCAGCAGCAAGGGGCTCAGTGCGGCAACTAATGAAAAACTGTTTTTT.

The V call is TRBV29-1, the J call TRBJ2-1, with D unclear. This CDR3 spans 11 amino acids. V gave up 5 bases and J gave up 9 bases, with 11 bases separating them. Germline lookup yields CDR1 SQVTM and CDR2 ANQGSEA. The CDR3 loop is CSVLVAGEQFF. DNA of the CDR3: TGCAGCGTTCTGGTCGCCGGTGAGCAGTTCTTC.

CDR3 nucleotide sequence: TGCGCCAGCAGCCGCCGTGCGGGAGGAAGGAACACCGGGGAGCTGTTTTTT. It translates to CASSRRAGGRNTGELFF. The chain uses TRBV4-1 and TRBJ2-2; 8 positions match TRBD2. The ends lost 4 bases at V and 1 base at J; junction bases unmatched: 8. The CDR3 consists of 17 residues. From germline, CDR1 is MGHRA and CDR2 YSYEKL.

The chain links TRBV19 to TRBJ1-5, with TRBD1 matching over 11 bases. The germline gives CDR1 LNHDA, CDR2 SQIVND (reference sequence). J gave up 6 bases and V 8 bases, and 12 bases lay outside the gene matches. CDR3 length equals 16 residues. DNA for the CDR3: TGTGCCAGTGGTGGGTCCGGGACAGGGGGGACTCAGCCCCAGCATTTT. Its translation: CASGGSGTGGTQPQHF.

The CDR3 DNA follows: TGTGCCAGCAGCTGGGGACAGGGTGTCGGTGAAAAACTGTTTTTT. This gives the protein CASSWGQGVGEKLFF. The chain has TRBV11-2 and TRBJ1-4; 9 bases match TRBD1. Germline values: CDR1 SGHAT, CDR2 FQNNGV. V lost 4 bases to trimming and J lost 7 bases; unmatched junction nucleotides: 7. The CDR3 is 15 amino acids.

To note about this clone: One end of the junction is discordant with germline, which a read error may explain. The CDR3 protein is CASSLGANTEAFF. The CDR3 DNA follows: TGTGCTAGCAGCTTAGGAGCGAACACTGAAGCTTTCTTT. V is TRBV7-7 and J is TRBJ1-1; D uncertain. This CDR3 comprises 13 residues. CDR1 SSHAT and CDR2 FNYEAQ come from the germline V gene (reference sequence).

This clone has a single count. The rearrangement links TRBV5-6 to TRBJ2-2; D unclear. Germline CDR1 and CDR2: SGHDT and YYEEEE. The V end was cut by 0 bases, the J end by 4 bases, with 7 bases between. The CDR3 has 14 amino acids. CDR3 DNA sequence: TGTGCCAGCAGCTTGGAGGACGGCACCGGGGAGCTGTTTTTT. Translating it yields CASSLEDGTGELFF.

This chain connects TRBV6-6 to TRBJ1-6; TRBD1 matches at 9 bases. The CDR3 has 15 amino acids. The germline gives CDR1 MNHNY, CDR2 SVGAGI (reference sequence). V lost 4 bases to trimming and J lost 10 bases; unmatched junction nucleotides: 8. The CDR3: CASSSNGQGRSPLHF. Written as DNA, the CDR3 is TGTGCCAGCAGTTCCAACGGACAGGGGCGGTCACCCCTCCACTTT.

The V gene is TRBV4-2, the J gene TRBJ1-1; the match to TRBD1 covers 7 bases. The CDR3 has 12 amino acids. The V gene end was trimmed by 4 bases and the J gene end by 7 bases; junction bases not matched to a gene: 3. Germline V gene lookup returns CDR1 LGHNA and CDR2 YNFKEQ. DNA for the CDR3: TGTGCCAGCAGCCGCGGGACAGATGAAGCTTTCTTT. As protein: CASSRGTDEAFF.

This chain uses TRBV7-3 with TRBJ2-3; a weak D match, TRBD2 (5 bases). The CDR3 has 15 amino acids. Per the germline V gene, CDR1 is SGHTA and CDR2 is FQGTGA. The V gene lost 4 bases and the J gene lost 0 bases, with 11 bases spanning the gap. The CDR3 region has the DNA TGTGCCAGCAGCTCAAGCGGAGGAAGCACAGATACGCAGTATTTT. Encoded protein: CASSSSGGSTDTQYF.

The V and J genes are TRBV6-6 and TRBJ2-4; tentative D call: TRBD1 (6 bases). The CDR3 contains 16 residues. Germline V gene lookup returns CDR1 MNHNY and CDR2 SVGAGI (reference sequence). The germline V and J ends were trimmed by 4 bases and 0 bases, with 13 bases remaining between them. The CDR3 bases are TGTGCCAGCAGTTCCAACAGGGAGATAGCCAAAAACATTCAGTACTTC. Translating gives CASSSNREIAKNIQYF.

The J gene is TRBJ1-6, the V gene TRBV6-1; D possibly corresponds to TRBD1 (6 bases). CDR3 length equals 14 residues. In germline, CDR1 is MNHNS, CDR2 SASEGT. Trimming took off 2 bases at V and 10 bases at J, with 12 bases between the two ends. CDR3 in amino acids: CASSESGQRSPLHF. CDR3 DNA sequence: TGTGCCAGCAGTGAATCGGGACAAAGATCACCCCTCCACTTT.